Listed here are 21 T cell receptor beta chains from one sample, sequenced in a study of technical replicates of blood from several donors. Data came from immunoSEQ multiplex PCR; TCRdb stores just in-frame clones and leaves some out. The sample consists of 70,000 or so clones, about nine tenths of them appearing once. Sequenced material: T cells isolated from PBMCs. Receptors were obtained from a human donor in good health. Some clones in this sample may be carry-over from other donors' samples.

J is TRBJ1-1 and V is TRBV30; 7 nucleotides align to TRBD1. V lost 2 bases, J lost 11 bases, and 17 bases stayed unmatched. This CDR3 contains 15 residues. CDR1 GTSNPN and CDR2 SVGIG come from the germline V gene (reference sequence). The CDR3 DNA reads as TGTGCCTGGAGTACCAGACAGGGTGGTCAAGAAGGTGCTTTCTTT. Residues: CAWSTRQGGQEGAFF.

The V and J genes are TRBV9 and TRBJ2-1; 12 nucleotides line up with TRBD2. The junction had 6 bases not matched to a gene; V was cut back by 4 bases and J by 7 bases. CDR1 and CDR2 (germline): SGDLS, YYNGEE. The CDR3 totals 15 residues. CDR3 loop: CASSYSGLAGNEQFF. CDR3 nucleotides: TGTGCCAGCAGCTACAGCGGACTAGCGGGAAATGAGCAGTTCTTC.

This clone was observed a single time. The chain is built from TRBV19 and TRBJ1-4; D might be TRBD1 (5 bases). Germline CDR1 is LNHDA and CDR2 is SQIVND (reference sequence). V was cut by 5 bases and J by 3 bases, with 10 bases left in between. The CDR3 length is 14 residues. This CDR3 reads CASSVWGANEKLFF. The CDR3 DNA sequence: TGTGCCAGTAGTGTTTGGGGGGCTAATGAAAAACTGTTTTTT.

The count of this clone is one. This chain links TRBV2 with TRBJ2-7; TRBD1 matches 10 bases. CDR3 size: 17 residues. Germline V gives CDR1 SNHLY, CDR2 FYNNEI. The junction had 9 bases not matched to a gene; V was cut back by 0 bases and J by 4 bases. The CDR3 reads CASSEAGPGQGLYEQYF. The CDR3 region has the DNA TGTGCCAGCAGTGAAGCAGGACCGGGACAGGGGTTGTACGAGCAGTACTTC.

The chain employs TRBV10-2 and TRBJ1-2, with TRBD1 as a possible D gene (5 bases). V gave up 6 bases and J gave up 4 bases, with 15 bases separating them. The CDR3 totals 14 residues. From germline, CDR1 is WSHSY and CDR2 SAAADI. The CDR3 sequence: CASRGGGPSYGYTF. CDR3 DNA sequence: TGCGCCAGCAGGGGGGGAGGCCCTTCCTATGGCTACACCTTC.

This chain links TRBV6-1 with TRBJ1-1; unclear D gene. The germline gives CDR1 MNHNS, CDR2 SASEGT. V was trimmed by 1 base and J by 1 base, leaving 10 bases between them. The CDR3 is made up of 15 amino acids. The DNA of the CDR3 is TGTGCCAGCAGTGAAGTTGGAGGAGAGAACACTGAAGCTTTCTTT. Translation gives CASSEVGGENTEAFF.

CDR3: CASSYSVASTYEQYF. The DNA for the CDR3 is TGTGCCAGCAGTTACTCGGTAGCGAGTACCTACGAGCAGTACTTC. The chain links TRBV6-6 to TRBJ2-7, with D maybe TRBD2 (5 bases). The CDR3 sequence is 15 residues long. Between the trimmed V and J ends, which lost 0 bases and 2 bases, there was a span of 11 bases. Per germline, CDR1 MNHNY and CDR2 SVGAGI (reference sequence).

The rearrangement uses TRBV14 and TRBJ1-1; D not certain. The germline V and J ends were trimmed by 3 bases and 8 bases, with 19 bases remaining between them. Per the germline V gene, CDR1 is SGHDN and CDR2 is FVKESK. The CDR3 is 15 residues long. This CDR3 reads CASSHRQSSISEAFF. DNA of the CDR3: TGTGCCAGCAGCCATCGCCAGTCCTCCATTTCCGAAGCTTTCTTT.

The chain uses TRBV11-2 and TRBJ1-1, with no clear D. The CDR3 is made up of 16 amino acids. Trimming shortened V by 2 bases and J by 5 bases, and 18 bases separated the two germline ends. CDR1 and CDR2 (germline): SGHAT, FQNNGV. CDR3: CASSLSGRVETTEAFF. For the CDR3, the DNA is TGTGCCAGCAGCTTATCCGGGAGGGTGGAAACAACTGAAGCTTTCTTT.

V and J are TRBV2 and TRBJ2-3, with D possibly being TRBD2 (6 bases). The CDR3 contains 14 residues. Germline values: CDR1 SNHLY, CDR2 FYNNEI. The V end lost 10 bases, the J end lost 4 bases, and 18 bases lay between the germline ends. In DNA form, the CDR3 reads TGTGCCAACTCCCGGGGGTACACCGCAGATACGCAGTATTTT. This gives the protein CANSRGYTADTQYF. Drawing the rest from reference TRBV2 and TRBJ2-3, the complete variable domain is EPEVTQTPSHQVTQMGQEVILRCVPISNHLYFYWYRQILGQKVEFLVSFYNNEISEKSEIFDDQFSVERPDGSNFTLKIRSTKLEDSAMYFCANSRGYTADTQYFGPGTRLTVL.

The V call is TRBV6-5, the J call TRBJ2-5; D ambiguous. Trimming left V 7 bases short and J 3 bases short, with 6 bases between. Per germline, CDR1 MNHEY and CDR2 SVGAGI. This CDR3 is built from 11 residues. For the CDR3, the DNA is TGTGCCAGCATTAAAAAAGAGACCCAGTACTTC. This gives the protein CASIKKETQYF.

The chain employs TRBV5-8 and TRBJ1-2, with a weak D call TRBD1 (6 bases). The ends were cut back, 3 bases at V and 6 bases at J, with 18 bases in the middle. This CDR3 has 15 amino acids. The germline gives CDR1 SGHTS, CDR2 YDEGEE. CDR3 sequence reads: CASSSLTTGMDGYTF. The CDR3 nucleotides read TGTGCCAGCAGCTCACTTACTACAGGGATGGATGGCTACACCTTC.

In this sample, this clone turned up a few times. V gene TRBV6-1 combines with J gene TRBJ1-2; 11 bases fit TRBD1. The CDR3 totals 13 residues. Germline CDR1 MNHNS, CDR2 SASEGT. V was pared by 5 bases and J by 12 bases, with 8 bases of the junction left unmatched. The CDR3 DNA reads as TGTGCCAGCAGTCAAGGACAGGGGGCTCTCAACACCTTC. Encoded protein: CASSQGQGALNTF.

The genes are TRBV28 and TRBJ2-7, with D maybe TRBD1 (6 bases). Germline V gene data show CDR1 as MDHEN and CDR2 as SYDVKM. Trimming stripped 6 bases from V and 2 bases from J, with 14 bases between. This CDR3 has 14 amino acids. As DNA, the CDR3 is TGTGCCAGCAGGGTAGGACAGCCAACCTACGAGCAGTACTTC. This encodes CASRVGQPTYEQYF.

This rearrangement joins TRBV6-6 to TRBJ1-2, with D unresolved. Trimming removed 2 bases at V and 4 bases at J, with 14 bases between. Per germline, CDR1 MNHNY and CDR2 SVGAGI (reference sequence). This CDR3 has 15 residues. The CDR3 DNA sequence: TGTGCCAGCAGTTACGAGGGTTTTGGCGTCTATGGCTACACCTTC. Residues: CASSYEGFGVYGYTF.

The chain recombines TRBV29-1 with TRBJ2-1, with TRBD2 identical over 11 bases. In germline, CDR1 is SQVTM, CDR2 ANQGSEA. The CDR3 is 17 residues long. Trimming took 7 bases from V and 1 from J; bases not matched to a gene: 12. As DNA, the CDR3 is TGCAGCGCTGGGGGACTAGCGGAAGGGGGTTCCTACAATGAGCAGTTCTTC. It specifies CSAGGLAEGGSYNEQFF.

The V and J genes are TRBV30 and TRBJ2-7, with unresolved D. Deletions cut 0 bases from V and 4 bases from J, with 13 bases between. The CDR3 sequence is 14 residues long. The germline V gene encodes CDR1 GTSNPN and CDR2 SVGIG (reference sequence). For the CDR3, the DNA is TGTGCCTGGAGTGTACCCCCCCAGAGGTACGAGCAGTACTTC. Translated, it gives CAWSVPPQRYEQYF.

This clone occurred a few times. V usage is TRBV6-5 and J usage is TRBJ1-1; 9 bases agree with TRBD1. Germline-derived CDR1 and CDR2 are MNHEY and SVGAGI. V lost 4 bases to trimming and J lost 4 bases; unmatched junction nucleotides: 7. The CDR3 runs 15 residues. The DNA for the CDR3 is TGTGCCAGCAGTTCTCCCGGGACAGGGAGCACTGAAGCTTTCTTT. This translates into CASSSPGTGSTEAFF.

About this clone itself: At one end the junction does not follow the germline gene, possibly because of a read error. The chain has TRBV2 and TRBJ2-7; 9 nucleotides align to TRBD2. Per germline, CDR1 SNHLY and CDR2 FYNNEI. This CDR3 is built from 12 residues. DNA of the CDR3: TGTGCCAGCACCCGACGGACTAGCGAGCCGTACTTC. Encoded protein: CASTRRTSEPYF.

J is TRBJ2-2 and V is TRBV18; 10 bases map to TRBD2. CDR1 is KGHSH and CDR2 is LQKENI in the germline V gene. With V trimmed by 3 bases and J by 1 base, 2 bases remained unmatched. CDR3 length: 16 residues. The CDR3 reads CASSPGLAKNTGELFF. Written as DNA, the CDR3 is TGTGCCAGCTCACCGGGACTAGCGAAGAACACCGGGGAGCTGTTTTTT.

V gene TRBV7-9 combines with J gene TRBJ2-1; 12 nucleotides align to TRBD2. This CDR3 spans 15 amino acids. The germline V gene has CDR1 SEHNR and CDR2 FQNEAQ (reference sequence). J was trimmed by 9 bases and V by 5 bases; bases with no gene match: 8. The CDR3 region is CASSRRLAGVPEQFF. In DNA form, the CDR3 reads TGTGCCAGCAGCCGAAGACTAGCGGGAGTGCCTGAGCAGTTCTTC. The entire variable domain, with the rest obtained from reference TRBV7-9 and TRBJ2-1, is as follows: DTGVSQNPRHKITKRGQNVTFRCDPISEHNRLYWYRQTLGQGPEFLTYFQNEAQLEKSRLLSDRFSAERPKGSFSTLEIQRTEQGDSAMYLCASSRRLAGVPEQFFGPGTRLTVL.